This T cell receptor beta chain was retrieved from a study of blood T cells in healthy people across ages. General study findings and limits: Relative to aged donors, long-lived donors carried more naive CD4+ cells and displayed higher diversity. Naive T cell percentage showed a strong correlation with the diversity of TCR beta.

On this clonotype: Its antigen is still unknown.

The use of a sample-barcoded 5' primer and a J-beta primer mix characterized a second PCR of about 6 to 12 cycles. In TCRdb, the 5' RACE reads were re-called with MiXCR into one record per CDR3 protein. Of about 970,000 distinct CDR3 sequences listed, 51% are singletons. Whenever a sample was processed, at least 6 million PBMCs were isolated. Total RNA extraction produced at least 5 micrograms (per sample) for the study. This TCR was recovered from a woman aged 60-70 years in good health. Sequenced sample: blood.

CDR3 sequence: CASSPGTLYTGELFF. In DNA form, the CDR3 reads TGTGCCAGCAGCCCCGGGACCCTCTACACCGGGGAGCTGTTTTTT. The J gene is TRBJ2-2, the V gene TRBV7-2; D may correspond to TRBD1 or TRBD2 (5 bases each). Germline V CDR1 and CDR2: SGHTA, FQGNSA. V lost 5 bases and J lost 3, with 13 bases in between. The CDR3 totals 15 residues. The full variable domain, completed using reference TRBV7-2 and TRBJ2-2, is GAGVSQSPSNKVTEKGKDVELRCDPISGHTALYWYRQSLGQGLEFLIYFQGNSAPDKSGLPSDRFSAERTGGSVSTLTIQRTQQEDSAVYLCASSPGTLYTGELFFGEGSRLTVL.